The rows below give T cell receptor beta chains drawn from one sample of a study of long-term antiretroviral therapy in people with HIV. Produced via immunoSEQ multiplex PCR; TCRdb's table is partial and in-frame only. Among tens of thousands of clones listed, about 88% were seen once. The material was unsorted PBMCs, obtained 2.3 years after starting antiretroviral therapy. The receptors were sampled from a man aged 60 to 69 with HIV. Both conserved end residues are part of each CDR3. Each record gives: clone size, V gene, J gene, D gene, CDR3 DNA, CDR3 protein. D genes are given only for firm matches. Clone size appears in some rows only: once, few, many, or a class for an expanded clone.

>.|TRBV7-7|TRBJ2-1|.
TGTGCTAGCAGCTTAGAAGGCTCCTACAATGAGCAGTTCTTC
CASSLEGSYNEQFF
>.|TRBV7-9|TRBJ2-7|TRBD1
TGTGCCAGCAGCCCAGGGGGCGAGCAGTACTTC
CASSPGGEQYF
>.|TRBV7-2|TRBJ2-5|TRBD1
TGTGCCAGCAGCGAAGGAGGGGGACAGGGGGAGACCCAGTACTTC
CASSEGGGQGETQYF
>.|TRBV7-3|TRBJ2-3|TRBD2
TGTGCCAGCAGCCAGCAACCGGGACTACTCACAGATACGCAGTATTTT
CASSQQPGLLTDTQYF
>.|TRBV25-1|TRBJ1-5|TRBD1
TGTGCCAGCAGTGGCCCGTTGAGACAGGGGATAAATCAGCCCCAGCATTTT
CASSGPLRQGINQPQHF
>.|TRBV29-1|TRBJ2-1|.
TGCAGCGTTGACCAATGGACAATCGGGCAGTTCTTC
CSVDQWTIGQFF
>.|TRBV19|TRBJ1-5|.
TGTGCCAGTAGTATTTTCCAGACCCCTCTCAATCAGCCCCAGCATTTT
CASSIFQTPLNQPQHF
>.|TRBV27|TRBJ1-6|.
TGTGCCAGCAGTCCAACTTCTGGGGTTCATAATTCACCCCTCCACTTT
CASSPTSGVHNSPLHF
>once|TRBV6-1|TRBJ1-2|.
TGTGCCAGCAGTGAAAGGGTGGGGGCTTATGGCTACACCTTC
CASSERVGAYGYTF
>.|TRBV7-2|TRBJ2-5|.
TGTGCCAGCAGCCCACAGGGGGGGGTGGAGACCCAGTACTTC
CASSPQGGVETQYF
>.|TRBV6-6|TRBJ1-5|.
TGTGCCAGCAGGATGGACCTAGATCAGCCCCAGCATTTT
CASRMDLDQPQHF
>once|TRBV2|TRBJ2-7|TRBD2
TGTGCCAGCAGGGGAGGGGTGGCAGAATACGAGCAGTACTTC
CASRGGVAEYEQYF
>.|TRBV2|TRBJ2-3|TRBD2
TGTGCCAGCAGTGACTGGACTAGTCTGGGTCCAGATACGCAGTATTTT
CASSDWTSLGPDTQYF
>.|TRBV6-5|TRBJ2-1|TRBD1
TGTGCCAGCAGTTACGACGACAGGGCTTACAATGAGCAGTTCTTC
CASSYDDRAYNEQFF
>.|TRBV5-4|TRBJ2-2|.
TGTGCCAGCAGCTTGGGGCAGGGATTTAAGAGCGGGGAGCTGTTTTTT
CASSLGQGFKSGELFF
>.|TRBV18|TRBJ1-1|TRBD1
TGTGCCAGCTCACCACTCGGGACAGACTCGCCCGCTTTCTTT
CASSPLGTDSPAFF
>.|TRBV19|TRBJ1-5|.
TGTGCCAGTAGTATAGTTCCGGGGGCGGATCAGCCCCAGCATTTT
CASSIVPGADQPQHF
>.|TRBV5-4|TRBJ2-1|TRBD2
TGTGCCAGCAGGGCGGGGGGCATGAACCGCAATGAGCAGTTCTTC
CASRAGGMNRNEQFF
>once|TRBV11-1|TRBJ1-1|.
TGTGCCAGCAGCTTTTCACAGAACACTGAAGCTTTCTTT
CASSFSQNTEAFF
>.|TRBV27|TRBJ2-5|TRBD2
TGTGCCAGCAGTTTATCTAGCGGGGGCCAAGAGACCCAGTACTTC
CASSLSSGGQETQYF
>.|TRBV6-7|TRBJ2-7|TRBD1
TGTGCCAGCAGGGGGGACAGGGAGACCTACGAGCAGTACTTC
CASRGDRETYEQYF
>.|TRBV9|TRBJ2-6|.
TGTGCCAGCAGCGTAATCTCTGGGGCCAACGTCCTGACTTTC
CASSVISGANVLTF
>.|TRBV5-1|TRBJ1-6|.
TGCGCCAGCAGCTCTGTTCGCCGGGGTTCCTATAATTCACCCCTCCACTTT
CASSSVRRGSYNSPLHF
>few|TRBV15|TRBJ1-2|.
TGTGCCACCAGCAGAGCCGGGGGGGCTAACTATGGCTACACCTTC
CATSRAGGANYGYTF
>few|TRBV19|TRBJ1-2|.
TGTGCCAGTAGTGACGGACTCTGGGGGGCCTATGGCTACACCTTC
CASSDGLWGAYGYTF
>.|TRBV11-2|TRBJ2-1|TRBD2
TGTGCCAGCAGCTTAGCGTCGGGGGGATACAATGAGCAGTTCTTC
CASSLASGGYNEQFF
>.|TRBV6-5|TRBJ1-3|.
TGTGCCAGCGGCAGGGTTGGGTCTGGAAACACCATATATTTT
CASGRVGSGNTIYF
>.|TRBV7-2|TRBJ1-2|TRBD1
TGTGCCAGCAGCACTCCACAGGGGGTCAGCTCGGATGGCTACACCTTC
CASSTPQGVSSDGYTF
>.|TRBV6-6|TRBJ1-1|.
TGTGCCAGCAGTTTTCCTTACGGGAGCTTGAACACTGAAGCTTTCTTT
CASSFPYGSLNTEAFF
>.|TRBV7-8|TRBJ2-3|TRBD2
TGTGCCAGCAGCCCCTCCACCACTAGCGGGGGGATGGATACGCAGTATTTT
CASSPSTTSGGMDTQYF
>.|TRBV18|TRBJ1-5|.
TGTGCCAGCTCACCACGGAACTTAGTTAACAATCAGCCCCAGCATTTT
CASSPRNLVNNQPQHF
>.|TRBV19|TRBJ1-5|TRBD1
TGTGCCAGTAGTGGGACAGGGAGCAATCAGCCCCAGCATTTT
CASSGTGSNQPQHF